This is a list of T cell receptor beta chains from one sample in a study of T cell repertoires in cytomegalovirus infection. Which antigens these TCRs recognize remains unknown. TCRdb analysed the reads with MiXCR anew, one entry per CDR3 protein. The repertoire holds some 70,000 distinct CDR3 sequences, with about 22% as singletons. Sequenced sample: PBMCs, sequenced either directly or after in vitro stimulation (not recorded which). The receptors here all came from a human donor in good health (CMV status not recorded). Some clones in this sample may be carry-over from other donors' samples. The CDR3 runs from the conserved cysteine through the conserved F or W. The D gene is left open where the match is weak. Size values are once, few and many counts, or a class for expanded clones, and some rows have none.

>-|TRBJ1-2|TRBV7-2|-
TGTGCCAGCAGCCCGGGGAGAGGCCGTGGCTACACCTTC
CASSPGRGRGYTF
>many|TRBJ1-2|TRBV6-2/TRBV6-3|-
TGTGCCAGCAGTCGCCCCCTCTCAGGGAACGGCTACACCTTC
CASSRPLSGNGYTF
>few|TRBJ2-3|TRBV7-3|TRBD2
TGTGCCAGCAGCCCCGGACTAGCGGGATTGGGTACGCAGTATTTT
CASSPGLAGLGTQYF
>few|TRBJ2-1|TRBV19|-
TGTGCCAGTAGTCGGGGGACTGGTGTTTCTGAGCAGTTCTTC
CASSRGTGVSEQFF
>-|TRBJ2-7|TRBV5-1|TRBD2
TGCGCCAGCAGCCGTTCTTCCGGGACTAGCGGGAATCCCTACGAGCAGTACTTC
CASSRSSGTSGNPYEQYF
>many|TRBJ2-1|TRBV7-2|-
TGTGCCAGCAGCGTTCCAGCATATGAGCAGTTCTTC
CASSVPAYEQFF
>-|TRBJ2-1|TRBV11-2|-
TGTGCCAGCAGCTTAGAAGCCGGGAACCCAGGCGCCTACAATGAGCAGTTCTTC
CASSLEAGNPGAYNEQFF
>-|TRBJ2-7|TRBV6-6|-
TGTGCCACCCGCGGCGCAGGAGAGCAGTACTTC
CATRGAGEQYF
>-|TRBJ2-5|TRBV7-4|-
TGTGCCAGCAGCTTAGGACCGGTGCAAGAGACCCAGTACTTC
CASSLGPVQETQYF
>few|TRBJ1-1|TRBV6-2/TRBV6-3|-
TGTGCCAGCAGCCTAGACTTCAACACTGAAGCTTTCTTT
CASSLDFNTEAFF
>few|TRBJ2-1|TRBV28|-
TGTGCCAGCAGTTTACTACAGGACTATTACAATGAGCAGTTCTTC
CASSLLQDYYNEQFF
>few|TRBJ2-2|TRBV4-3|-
TGCGCCAGCAGCCAAGATTTAGGCCAGGGGATAACCGGGGAGCTGTTTTTT
CASSQDLGQGITGELFF
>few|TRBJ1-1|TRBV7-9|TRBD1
TGTGCCAGCAGCCCTAGACAGGGTAGCACTGAAGCTTTCTTT
CASSPRQGSTEAFF
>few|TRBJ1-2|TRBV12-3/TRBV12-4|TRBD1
TGTGCCAGCAGTTTGGCAGGGGGGCCCAACTATGGCTACACCTTC
CASSLAGGPNYGYTF
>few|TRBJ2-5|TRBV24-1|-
TGTGCCACCAGTGATCCGTCGGGGGTCCAAGAGACCCAGTACTTC
CATSDPSGVQETQYF
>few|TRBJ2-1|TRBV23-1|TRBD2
TGCGCCAGCACCCAGGGGACTAGCGGGAGGGCCTGCTACAATGAGCAGTTCTTC
CASTQGTSGRACYNEQFF
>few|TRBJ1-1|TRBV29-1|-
TGCAGCGCATTACAGGGTAACACTGAAGCTTTCTTT
CSALQGNTEAFF
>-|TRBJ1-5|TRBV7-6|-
TGTGCCAGCAGCCAGGGGCCTTATAGCAATCAGCCCCAGCATTTT
CASSQGPYSNQPQHF
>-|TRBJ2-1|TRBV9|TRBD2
TGTGCCAGCAGCGGAAGCGGGGCTGAGCAGTTCTTC
CASSGSGAEQFF
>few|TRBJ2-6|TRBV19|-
TGTGCCAGTAGTATTATACCGGGACAACTCTCTGGGGCCAACGTCCTGACTTTC
CASSIIPGQLSGANVLTF
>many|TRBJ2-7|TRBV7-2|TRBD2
TGTGCCAGCAGCACATACCTAGCGGCCTACGAGCAGTACTTC
CASSTYLAAYEQYF
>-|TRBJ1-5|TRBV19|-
TGTGCCAGTAGTATAGCCAGTAATAGCAATCAGCCCCAGCATTTT
CASSIASNSNQPQHF
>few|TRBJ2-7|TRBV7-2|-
TGTGCCAGCAGCTTAGATGGCCGACTTACCTACGAGCAGTACTTC
CASSLDGRLTYEQYF
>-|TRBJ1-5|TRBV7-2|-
TGTGCCAGCAGCTTATATGCAGGAGCCAACAATCAGCCCCAGCATTTT
CASSLYAGANNQPQHF
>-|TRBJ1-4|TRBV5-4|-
TGTGCCAGCAGCACGGGACACCAAGTTGCAACTAATGAAAAACTGTTTTTT
CASSTGHQVATNEKLFF
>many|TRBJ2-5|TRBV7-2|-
TGTGCCAGCAGCCAACAAGAGACCCAGTACTTC
CASSQQETQYF
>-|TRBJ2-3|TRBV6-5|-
TGTGCCAGCAGTTACTCTTTTTTGGCAGATACGCAGTATTTT
CASSYSFLADTQYF
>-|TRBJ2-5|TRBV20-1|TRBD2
TGCAGTGCTGGGACTAGCGGGATTTCGGAGACCCAGTACTTC
CSAGTSGISETQYF
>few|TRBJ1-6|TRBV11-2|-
TGTGCCAGCAGCTTAGACCTGGGATGGAGAAATTCACCCCTCCACTTT
CASSLDLGWRNSPLHF
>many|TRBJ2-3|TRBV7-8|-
TGTGCCAGCAGCTTATGGGACCGTACTAGCACAGATACGCAGTATTTT
CASSLWDRTSTDTQYF
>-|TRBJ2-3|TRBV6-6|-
TGTGCCAGCAGATTACGACCGCTGAGGGGGACAGATACGCAGTATTTT
CASRLRPLRGTDTQYF
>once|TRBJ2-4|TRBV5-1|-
TGCGCCAGCAGCTTGGGCCAGGGAGAAAGCATTCAGTACTTC
CASSLGQGESIQYF
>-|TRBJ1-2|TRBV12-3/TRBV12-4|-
TGTGCCAGCAGTTTTAGGCAGGAATCAGGCTACACCTTC
CASSFRQESGYTF
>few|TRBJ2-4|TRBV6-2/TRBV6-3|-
TGTGCCAGCAGTACGTCCAGACTAAGGCTAGCCAAAAACATTCAGTACTTC
CASSTSRLRLAKNIQYF
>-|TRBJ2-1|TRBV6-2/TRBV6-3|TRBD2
TGTGCCAGCAGCCGGGGGGGGGGAGATTTAAGTGAGCAGTTCTTC
CASSRGGGDLSEQFF
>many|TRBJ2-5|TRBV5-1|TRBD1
TGCGCCAGCAGCTTGGGACCGGGACAGGGGGACCAAGAGACCCAGTACTTC
CASSLGPGQGDQETQYF
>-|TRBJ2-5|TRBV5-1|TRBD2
TGCGCCAGCAGCTTGGGAGCGGGAGGCGGGGAGACCCAGTACTTC
CASSLGAGGGETQYF
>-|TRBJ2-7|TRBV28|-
TGTGCCAGCAGTTCTTTGGCGGGAAACTACGAGCAGTACTTC
CASSSLAGNYEQYF
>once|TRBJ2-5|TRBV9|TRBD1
TGTGCCAGCAGCGTAAGGACAGGGGCTGGGGAGACCCAGTACTTC
CASSVRTGAGETQYF
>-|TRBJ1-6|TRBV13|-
TGTGCCAGCAGCCCCCGGGGGACTTACGGACATTCACCCCTCCACTTT
CASSPRGTYGHSPLHF
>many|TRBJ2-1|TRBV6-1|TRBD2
TGTGCCAGCAGTGAAGTTAGCGGGACCTCATATTCTTACAATGAGCAGTTCTTC
CASSEVSGTSYSYNEQFF
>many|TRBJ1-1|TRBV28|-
TGTGCCAGCAGTTTCGGTCTCGGTCGCACTGAAGCTTTCTTT
CASSFGLGRTEAFF
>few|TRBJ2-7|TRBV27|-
TGTGCCAGCAGTTTATCAACAGGGACCTCCTCCTACGAGCAGTACTTC
CASSLSTGTSSYEQYF
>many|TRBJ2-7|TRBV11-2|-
TGTGCCAGCAGCCTTGGCGGGACCTACGAGCAGTACTTC
CASSLGGTYEQYF
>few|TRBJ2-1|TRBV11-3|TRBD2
TGTGCCAGCAGCATAACCCTAGGATCCGGGACTAGCGGGACTTACTACAATGAGCAGTTCTTC
CASSITLGSGTSGTYYNEQFF
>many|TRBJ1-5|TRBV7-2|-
TGTGCCAGCAGCTCCTTCGGGTCGCCCCAGCATTTT
CASSSFGSPQHF
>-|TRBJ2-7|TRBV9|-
TGTGCCAGCAGCGTAGAACAGGGATCCTACGAGCAGTACTTC
CASSVEQGSYEQYF
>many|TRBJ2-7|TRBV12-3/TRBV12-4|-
TGTGCCAGCAGTCCACTTGGGTCTCTACGGCAGTACTTC
CASSPLGSLRQYF
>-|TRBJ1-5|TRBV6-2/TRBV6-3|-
TGTGCCAGCAGGGAAAGCAATCAGCCCCAGCATTTT
CASRESNQPQHF
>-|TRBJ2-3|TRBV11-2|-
TGTGCCAGCAGCTTAACCCAGTTAGGGGGTACGCAGGATTTT
CASSLTQLGGTQDF
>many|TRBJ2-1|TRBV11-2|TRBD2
TGTGCCAGCAGACCCCCGGGACTAGCCTCGTATGAGCAGTTCTTC
CASRPPGLASYEQFF
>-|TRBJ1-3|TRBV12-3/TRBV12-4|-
TGTGCCAGCAGTTTACCCGGACGTAGCCTCGGAAACACCATATATTTT
CASSLPGRSLGNTIYF
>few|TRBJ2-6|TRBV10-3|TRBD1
TGTGCCATCAGTGGGGACAGGGCACATATCGGGGCCAACGTCCTGACTTTC
CAISGDRAHIGANVLTF
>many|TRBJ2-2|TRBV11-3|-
TGTGCCAGCAGCAGCCTTGAACAGGGTCTAGACGGGGAGCTGTTTTTT
CASSSLEQGLDGELFF
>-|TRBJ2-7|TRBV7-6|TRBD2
TGTGCCAGCAGCCCAGCCGCGACGAGCGGGAACTACGAGCAGTACTTC
CASSPAATSGNYEQYF
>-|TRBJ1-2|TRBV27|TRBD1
TGTGCCAGCATGGGACAGACCGACTGGGTATATGGCTACACCTTC
CASMGQTDWVYGYTF
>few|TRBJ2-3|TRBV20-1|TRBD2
TGCAGTGCTAGTTTAGCTCTCGGGGAGCGGGACACAGATACGCAGTATTTT
CSASLALGERDTDTQYF
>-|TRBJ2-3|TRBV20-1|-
TGCAGTGCTAGGACCTCGAGGGCTGGGGATACGCAGTATTTT
CSARTSRAGDTQYF
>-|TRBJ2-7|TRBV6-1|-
TGTGCCAGCAGTCCGGACACCATTTACGAGCAGTACTTC
CASSPDTIYEQYF
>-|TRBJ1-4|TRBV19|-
TGTGCCAGTAGTATGATAGGGAACTTGGAAAAACTGTTTTTT
CASSMIGNLEKLFF